This T cell receptor beta chain was recovered during a study of cytomegalovirus exposure and HLA in healthy donors. Germline V gene sequence: CDR1 MDHEN, CDR2 SYDVKM. The CDR3 consists of 13 residues. The V and J ends lost 0 bases and 8 bases respectively, with 10 bases between them. The PCR was carried out with 60 Vbeta primers and 13 Jbeta primers. Using immunoSEQ multiplex PCR, the repertoire was profiled, and TCRdb retains in-frame clones only, with some absent. In the table there are 150,000 to 200,000 clones, 80% of which are singletons. Only one count was recorded for this clone. Antigen unknown. Study-wide results and limits: When a later analysis was performed, an Asian-associated ancestry cluster reportedly had fewer N-insertions than the roughly 700-donor mean. Apart from CMV serostatus, no immune exposure information was available. Across HLA loci, a later analysis found differing TCR association rates, with DRB1 most and HLA-C fewest.

The sequence derives from a young man in good health and CMV-seropositive. V is TRBV28 and J is TRBJ1-2, with D tentatively TRBD1 (5 bases). Source material: PBMCs. CDR3 coding DNA: TGTGCCAGCAGTTTATGGGGGGGGGAAGGCTACACCTTC. Amino acids: CASSLWGGEGYTF.